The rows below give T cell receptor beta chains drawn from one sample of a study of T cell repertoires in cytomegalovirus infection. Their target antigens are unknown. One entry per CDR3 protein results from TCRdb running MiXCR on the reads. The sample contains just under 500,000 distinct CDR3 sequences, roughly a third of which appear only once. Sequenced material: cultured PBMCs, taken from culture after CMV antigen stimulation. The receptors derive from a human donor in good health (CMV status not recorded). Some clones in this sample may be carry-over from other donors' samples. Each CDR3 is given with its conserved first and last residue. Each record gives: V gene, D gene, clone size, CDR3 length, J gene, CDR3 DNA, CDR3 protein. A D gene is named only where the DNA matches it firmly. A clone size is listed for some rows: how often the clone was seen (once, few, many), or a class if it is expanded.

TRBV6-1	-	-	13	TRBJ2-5	TGTGCCAGCAGGGTTCGGGGCCAAGAGACCCAGTACTTC	CASRVRGQETQYF
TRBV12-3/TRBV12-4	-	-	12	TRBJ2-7	TGTGCCAGCAGTTTAGGGGGCCAACCGCAGTACTTC	CASSLGGQPQYF
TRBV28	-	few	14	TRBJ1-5	TGTGCCAGCAGTTTCCCACAGGGCAATCAGCCCCAGCATTTT	CASSFPQGNQPQHF
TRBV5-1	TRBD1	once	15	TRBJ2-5	TGCGCCAGCAGCTTCACCGGGACAGGACAAGAGACCCAGTACTTC	CASSFTGTGQETQYF
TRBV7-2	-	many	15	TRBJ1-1	TGTGCCAGCAGCCCGGATGCAGGGGTTAACACTGAAGCTTTCTTT	CASSPDAGVNTEAFF
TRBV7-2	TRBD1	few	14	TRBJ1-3	TGTGCCAGCAGCTTCGGGACAGCTGGAAACACCATATATTTT	CASSFGTAGNTIYF
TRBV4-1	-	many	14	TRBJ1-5	TGCGCCAGCAGCCCCATCGACAGCAATCAGCCCCAGCATTTT	CASSPIDSNQPQHF
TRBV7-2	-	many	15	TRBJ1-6	TGTGCCAGCAGCTTAGTTTCGGCAGAGAATTCACCCCTCCACTTT	CASSLVSAENSPLHF
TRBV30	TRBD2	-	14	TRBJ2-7	TGTGCCTGGACCCAAAGGACTAGGGAGTACGAGCAGTACTTC	CAWTQRTREYEQYF
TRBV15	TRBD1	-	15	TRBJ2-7	TGTGCCACCAGCAGAGATCGGACAGGTCCAGAGGAGCAGTACTTC	CATSRDRTGPEEQYF
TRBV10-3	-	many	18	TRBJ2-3	TGTGCCATCAGTGAGATGCCTGATGGGCGGCTCCCCACAGATACGCAGTATTTT	CAISEMPDGRLPTDTQYF
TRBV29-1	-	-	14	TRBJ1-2	TGCAGCGTTGAAGGGGGGCAGACCCTCTATGGCTACACCTTC	CSVEGGQTLYGYTF
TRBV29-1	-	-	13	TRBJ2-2	TGCAGCGTTCAAGACAGGAACACCGGGGAGCTGTTTTTT	CSVQDRNTGELFF
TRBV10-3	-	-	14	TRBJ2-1	TGTGCCATCAACTCCCCACCACGATACAATGAGCAGTTCTTC	CAINSPPRYNEQFF